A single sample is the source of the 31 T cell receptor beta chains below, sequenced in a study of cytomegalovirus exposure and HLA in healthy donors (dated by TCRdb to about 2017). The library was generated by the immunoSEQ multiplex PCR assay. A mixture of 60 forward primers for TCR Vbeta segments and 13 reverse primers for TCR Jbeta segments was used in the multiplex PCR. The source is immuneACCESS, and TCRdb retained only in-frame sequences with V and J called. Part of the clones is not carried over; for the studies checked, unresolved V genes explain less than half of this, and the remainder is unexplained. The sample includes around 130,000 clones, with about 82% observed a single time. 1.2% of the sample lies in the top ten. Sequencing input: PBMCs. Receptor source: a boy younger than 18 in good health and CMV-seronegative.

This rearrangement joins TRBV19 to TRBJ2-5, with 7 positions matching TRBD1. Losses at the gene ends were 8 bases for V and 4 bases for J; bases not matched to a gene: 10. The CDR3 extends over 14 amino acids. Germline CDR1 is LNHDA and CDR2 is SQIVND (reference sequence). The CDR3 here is CASSPAGGTETQYF. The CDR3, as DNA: TGTGCCAGTTCCCCAGCAGGGGGTACAGAGACCCAGTACTTC.

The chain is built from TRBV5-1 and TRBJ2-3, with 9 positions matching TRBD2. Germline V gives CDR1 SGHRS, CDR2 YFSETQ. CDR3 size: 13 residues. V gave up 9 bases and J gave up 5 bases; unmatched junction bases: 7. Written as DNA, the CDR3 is TGCGCCACCCGGACTAGCGTTAGAGATACGCAGTATTTT. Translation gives CATRTSVRDTQYF.

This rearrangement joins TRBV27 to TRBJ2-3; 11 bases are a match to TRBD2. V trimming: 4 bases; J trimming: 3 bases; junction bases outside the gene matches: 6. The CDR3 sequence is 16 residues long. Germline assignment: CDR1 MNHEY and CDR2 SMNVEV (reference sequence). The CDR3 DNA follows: TGTGCCAGCAGTTGGCTAGCGGGAGGACAAACAGATACGCAGTATTTT. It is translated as CASSWLAGGQTDTQYF.

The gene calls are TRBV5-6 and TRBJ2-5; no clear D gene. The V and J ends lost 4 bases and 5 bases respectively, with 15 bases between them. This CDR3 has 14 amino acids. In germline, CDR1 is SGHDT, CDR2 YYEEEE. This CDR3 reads CASSTPLAWETQYF. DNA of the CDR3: TGTGCCAGCAGCACCCCTCTGGCCTGGGAGACCCAGTACTTC.

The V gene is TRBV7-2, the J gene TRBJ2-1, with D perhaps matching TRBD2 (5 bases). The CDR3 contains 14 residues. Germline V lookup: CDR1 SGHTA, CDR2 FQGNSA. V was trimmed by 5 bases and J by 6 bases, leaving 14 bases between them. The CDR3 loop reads CASSQDPAGNEQFF. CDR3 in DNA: TGTGCCAGCAGCCAGGACCCGGCGGGCAATGAGCAGTTCTTC.

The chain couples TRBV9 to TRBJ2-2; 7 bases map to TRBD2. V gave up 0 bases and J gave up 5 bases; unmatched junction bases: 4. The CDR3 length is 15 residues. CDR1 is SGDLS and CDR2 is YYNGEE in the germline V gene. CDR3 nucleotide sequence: TGTGCCAGCAGCGTAGGGCTAGCGGAGACCGGGGAGCTGTTTTTT. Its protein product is CASSVGLAETGELFF. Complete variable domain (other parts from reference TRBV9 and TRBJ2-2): DSGVTQTPKHLITATGQRVTLRCSPRSGDLSVYWYQQSLDQGLQFLIQYYNGEERAKGNILERFSAQQFPDLHSELNLSSLELGDSALYFCASSVGLAETGELFFGEGSRLTVL.

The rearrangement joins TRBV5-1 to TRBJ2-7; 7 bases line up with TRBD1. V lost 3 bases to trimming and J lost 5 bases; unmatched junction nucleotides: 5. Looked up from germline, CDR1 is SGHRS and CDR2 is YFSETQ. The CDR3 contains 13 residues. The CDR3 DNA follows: TGCGCCAGCAGCTGGCCGGGACAGAACGAGCAGTACTTC. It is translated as CASSWPGQNEQYF.

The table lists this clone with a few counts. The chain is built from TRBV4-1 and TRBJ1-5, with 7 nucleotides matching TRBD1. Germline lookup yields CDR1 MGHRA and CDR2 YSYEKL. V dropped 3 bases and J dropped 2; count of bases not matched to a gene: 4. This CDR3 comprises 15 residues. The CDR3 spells CASSQADRGNQPQHF. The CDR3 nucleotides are TGCGCCAGCAGCCAGGCAGACAGGGGCAATCAGCCCCAGCATTTT.

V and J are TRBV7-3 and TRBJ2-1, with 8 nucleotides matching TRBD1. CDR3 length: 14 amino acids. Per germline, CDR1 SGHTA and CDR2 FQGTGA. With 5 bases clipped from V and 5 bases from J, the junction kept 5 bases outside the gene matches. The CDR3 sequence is CASSPDREHNEQFF. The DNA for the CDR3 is TGTGCCAGCAGCCCGGACAGGGAGCACAATGAGCAGTTCTTC.

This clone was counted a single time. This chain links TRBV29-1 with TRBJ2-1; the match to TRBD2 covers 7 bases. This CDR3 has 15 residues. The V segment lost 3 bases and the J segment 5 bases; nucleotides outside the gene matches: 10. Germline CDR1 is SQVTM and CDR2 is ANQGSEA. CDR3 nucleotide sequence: TGCAGCGTTGAGGGGGGGAGGTGGTCCGACAATGAGCAGTTCTTC. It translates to CSVEGGRWSDNEQFF.

The CDR3 region is CASSIVGLQGWGTGELFF. CDR3 nucleotides: TGTGCCAGTAGTATAGTCGGATTACAGGGCTGGGGGACCGGGGAGCTGTTTTTT. The chain recombines TRBV19 with TRBJ2-2; D perhaps matches TRBD1 (6 bases). Trimming cost V 1 base and J 5 bases, with 20 bases left between them. This CDR3 contains 18 residues. The germline V gene has CDR1 LNHDA and CDR2 SQIVND (reference sequence).

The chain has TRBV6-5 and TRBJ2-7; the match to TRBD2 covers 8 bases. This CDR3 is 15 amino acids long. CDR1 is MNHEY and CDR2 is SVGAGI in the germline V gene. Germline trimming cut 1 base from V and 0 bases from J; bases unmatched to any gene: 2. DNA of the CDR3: TGTGCCAGCAGTTACTTAGCGGGAACCTCCTACGAGCAGTACTTC. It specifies CASSYLAGTSYEQYF.

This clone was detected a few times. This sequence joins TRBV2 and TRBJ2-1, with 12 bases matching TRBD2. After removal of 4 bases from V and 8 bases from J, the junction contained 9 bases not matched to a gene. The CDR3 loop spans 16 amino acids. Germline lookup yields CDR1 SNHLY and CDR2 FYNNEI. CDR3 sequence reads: CASSVGLAGGLDEQFF. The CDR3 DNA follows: TGTGCCAGCAGTGTTGGTCTAGCGGGAGGGCTCGATGAGCAGTTCTTC.

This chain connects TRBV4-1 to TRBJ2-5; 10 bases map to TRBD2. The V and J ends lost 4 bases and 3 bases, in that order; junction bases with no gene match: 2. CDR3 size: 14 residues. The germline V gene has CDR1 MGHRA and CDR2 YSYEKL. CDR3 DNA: TGCGCCAGCAGCCCCCTAGCGGGAGAAGAGACCCAGTACTTC. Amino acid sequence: CASSPLAGEETQYF.

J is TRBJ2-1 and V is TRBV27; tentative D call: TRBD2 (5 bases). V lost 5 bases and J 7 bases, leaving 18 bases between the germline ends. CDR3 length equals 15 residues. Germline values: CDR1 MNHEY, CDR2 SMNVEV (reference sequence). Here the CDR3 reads CASSLIAGGLNEQFF. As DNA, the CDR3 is TGTGCCAGCAGTCTGATAGCAGGAGGATTGAATGAGCAGTTCTTC.

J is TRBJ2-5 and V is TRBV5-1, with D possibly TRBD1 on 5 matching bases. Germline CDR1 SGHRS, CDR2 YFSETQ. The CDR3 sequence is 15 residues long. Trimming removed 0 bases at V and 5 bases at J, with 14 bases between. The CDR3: CASSLAAGMLETQYF. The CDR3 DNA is TGCGCCAGCAGCTTGGCGGCAGGGATGTTGGAGACCCAGTACTTC.

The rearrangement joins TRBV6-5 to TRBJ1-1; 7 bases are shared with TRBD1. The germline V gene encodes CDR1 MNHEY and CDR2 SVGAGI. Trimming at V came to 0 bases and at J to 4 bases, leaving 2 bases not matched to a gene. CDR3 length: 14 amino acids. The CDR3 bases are TGTGCCAGCAGTTACTCGGGGACAGCCACTGAAGCTTTCTTT. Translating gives CASSYSGTATEAFF.

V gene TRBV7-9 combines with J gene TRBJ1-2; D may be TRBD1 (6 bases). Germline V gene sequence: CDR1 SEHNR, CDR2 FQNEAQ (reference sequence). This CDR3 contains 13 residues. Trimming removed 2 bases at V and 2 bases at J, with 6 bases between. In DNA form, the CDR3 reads TGTGCCAGCAGCTTAAGGGGGAACTATGGCTACACCTTC. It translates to CASSLRGNYGYTF.

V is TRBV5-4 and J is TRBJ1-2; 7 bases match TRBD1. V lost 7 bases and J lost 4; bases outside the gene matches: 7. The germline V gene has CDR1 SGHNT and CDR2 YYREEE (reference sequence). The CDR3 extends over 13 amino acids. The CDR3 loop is CASLGDSSYGYTF. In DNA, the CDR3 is TGTGCCAGCCTGGGGGACAGCTCCTATGGCTACACCTTC.

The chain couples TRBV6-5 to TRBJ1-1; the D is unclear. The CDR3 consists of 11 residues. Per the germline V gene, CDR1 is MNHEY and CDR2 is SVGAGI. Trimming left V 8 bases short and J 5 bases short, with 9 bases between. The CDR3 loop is CASPRETEAFF. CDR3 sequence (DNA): TGTGCCAGCCCCCGGGAGACTGAAGCTTTCTTT.

This chain's CDR3 is CAWSVPGNEQFF. As DNA, the CDR3 is TGTGCCTGGAGTGTACCGGGTAATGAGCAGTTCTTC. The rearrangement uses TRBV30 and TRBJ2-1; D unclear. Germline V gives CDR1 GTSNPN, CDR2 SVGIG (reference sequence). The V and J ends lost 0 bases and 7 bases respectively, with 7 bases between them. CDR3 size: 12 residues.

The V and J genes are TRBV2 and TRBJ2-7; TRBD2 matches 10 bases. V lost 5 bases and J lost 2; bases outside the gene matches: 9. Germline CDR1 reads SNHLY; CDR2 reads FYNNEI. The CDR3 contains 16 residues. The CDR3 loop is CASSQGTSGDAYEQYF. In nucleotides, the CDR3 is TGTGCCAGCAGTCAAGGTACTAGCGGGGATGCCTACGAGCAGTACTTC.

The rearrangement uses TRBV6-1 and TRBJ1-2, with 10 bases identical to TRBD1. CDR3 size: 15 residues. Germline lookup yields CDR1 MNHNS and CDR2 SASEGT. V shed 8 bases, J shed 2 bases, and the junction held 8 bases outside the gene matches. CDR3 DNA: TGTGCCAGCCGAGAAAGGGGACAGGGGAACTATGGCTACACCTTC. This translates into CASRERGQGNYGYTF.

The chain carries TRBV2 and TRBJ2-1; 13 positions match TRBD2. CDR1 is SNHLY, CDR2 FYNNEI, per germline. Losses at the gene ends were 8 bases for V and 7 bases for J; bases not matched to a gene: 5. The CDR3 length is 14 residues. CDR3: CASLTSGRINEQFF. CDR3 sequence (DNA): TGTGCCAGCTTGACTAGCGGGAGGATTAATGAGCAGTTCTTC. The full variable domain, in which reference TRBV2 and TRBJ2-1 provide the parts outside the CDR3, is EPEVTQTPSHQVTQMGQEVILRCVPISNHLYFYWYRQILGQKVEFLVSFYNNEISEKSEIFDDQFSVERPDGSNFTLKIRSTKLEDSAMYFCASLTSGRINEQFFGPGTRLTVL.

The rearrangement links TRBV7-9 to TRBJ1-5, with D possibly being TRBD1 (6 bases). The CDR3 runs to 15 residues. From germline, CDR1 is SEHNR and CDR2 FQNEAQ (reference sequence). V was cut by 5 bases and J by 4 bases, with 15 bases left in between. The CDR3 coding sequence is TGTGCCAGCAGCCCCGGGGGGGCCCCAAATCAGCCCCAGCATTTT. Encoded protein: CASSPGGAPNQPQHF.

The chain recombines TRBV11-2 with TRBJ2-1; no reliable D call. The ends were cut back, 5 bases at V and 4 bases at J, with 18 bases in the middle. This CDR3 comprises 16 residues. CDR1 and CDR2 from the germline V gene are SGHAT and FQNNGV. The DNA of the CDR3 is TGTGCCAGCAGCCCATTCGACCCGGGTTCGTACAATGAGCAGTTCTTC. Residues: CASSPFDPGSYNEQFF.

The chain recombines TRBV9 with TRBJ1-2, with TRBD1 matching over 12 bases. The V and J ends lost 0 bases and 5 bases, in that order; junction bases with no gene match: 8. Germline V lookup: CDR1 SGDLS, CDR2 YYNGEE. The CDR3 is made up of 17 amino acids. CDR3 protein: CASSVGGTGGYGYGYTF. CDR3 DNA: TGTGCCAGCAGCGTAGGGGGGACAGGGGGCTACGGGTATGGCTACACCTTC.

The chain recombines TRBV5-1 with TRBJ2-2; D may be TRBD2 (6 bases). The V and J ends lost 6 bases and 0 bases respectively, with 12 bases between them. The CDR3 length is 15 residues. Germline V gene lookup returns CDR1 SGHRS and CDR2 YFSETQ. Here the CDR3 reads CASTLGTPNTGELFF. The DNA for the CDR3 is TGCGCCAGCACCCTCGGGACTCCGAACACCGGGGAGCTGTTTTTT.

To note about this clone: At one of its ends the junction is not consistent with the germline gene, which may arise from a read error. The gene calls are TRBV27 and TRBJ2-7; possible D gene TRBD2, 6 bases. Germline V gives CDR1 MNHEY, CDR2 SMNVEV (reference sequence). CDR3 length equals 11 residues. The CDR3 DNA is TGTGCCAGCAGTATGGGGGGACGGCTCAACTTC. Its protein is CASSMGGRLNF.

The CDR3 sequence: CASSDTLGAAQYF. The CDR3 DNA reads TGTGCCAGCAGTGACACTCTAGGGGCGGCGCAGTATTTT. V gene TRBV6-4 combines with J gene TRBJ2-3; tentatively, D is TRBD1 (5 bases). This CDR3 contains 13 residues. V lost 2 bases to trimming and J lost 10 bases, with 13 bases between them. Germline V gene lookup returns CDR1 MRHNA and CDR2 SNTAGT.

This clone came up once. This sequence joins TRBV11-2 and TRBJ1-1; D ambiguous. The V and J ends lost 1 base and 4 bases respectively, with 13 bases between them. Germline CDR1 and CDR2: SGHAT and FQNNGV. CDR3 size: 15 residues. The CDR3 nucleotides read TGTGCCAGCAGCTTAGTGACTCCCACCCCCACTGAAGCTTTCTTT. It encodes CASSLVTPTPTEAFF.